A selection of T cell receptor beta chains follows, all from one sample in a study of PD-L1 blockade in urothelial cancer. The repertoire was sequenced with immunoSEQ multiplex PCR; TCRdb's copy has only in-frame clones and lacks some. The table includes some 31,000 clones, roughly 83% detected once. The sample here was PBMCs, taken around atezolizumab (anti-PD-L1) treatment. These receptors originate from a man aged 70-80 years with urothelial cancer. The CDR3 runs from the conserved cysteine through the conserved F or W. The D gene is left open where the match is weak. Not every row has a clone size; where given, it reads once, few, many or a size class.

abundance: once; v_gene: TRBV5-4; d_gene: TRBD1; j_gene: TRBJ2-1; CDR3nt: TGTGCCAGCAGCTTGGGGGACAGGAACAATGAGCAGTTCTTC; CDR3aa: CASSLGDRNNEQFF
abundance: NA; v_gene: TRBV6-5; d_gene: NA; j_gene: TRBJ2-1; CDR3nt: TGTGCCAGCGGTCAGCTTGGCGGTGAGCAGTTCTTC; CDR3aa: CASGQLGGEQFF
abundance: once; v_gene: TRBV7-7; d_gene: TRBD2; j_gene: TRBJ2-1; CDR3nt: TGTGCCAGCAGCCGATCTAGCGGGGGGGCCTATGAGCAGTTCTTC; CDR3aa: CASSRSSGGAYEQFF
abundance: once; v_gene: TRBV5-1; d_gene: NA; j_gene: TRBJ2-7; CDR3nt: TGCGCCAGCAGCGGGACTTTCTACGAGCAGTACTTC; CDR3aa: CASSGTFYEQYF
abundance: once; v_gene: TRBV28; d_gene: NA; j_gene: TRBJ2-5; CDR3nt: TGTGCCAGCAGTTGGGGGACTTTCAAACAAGAGACCCAGTACTTC; CDR3aa: CASSWGTFKQETQYF
abundance: NA; v_gene: TRBV6-1; d_gene: NA; j_gene: TRBJ2-2; CDR3nt: TGTGCCAGCGCTGGTGAACTCTCCCCCGGGGAGCTGTTTTTT; CDR3aa: CASAGELSPGELFF
abundance: NA; v_gene: TRBV7-8; d_gene: TRBD1; j_gene: TRBJ1-1; CDR3nt: TGTGCCAGCAGCCCGATCCGTGGACAGGTAGTTATGAACACTGAAGCTTTCTTT; CDR3aa: CASSPIRGQVVMNTEAFF
abundance: NA; v_gene: TRBV4-3; d_gene: NA; j_gene: TRBJ2-2; CDR3nt: TGCGCCAGCAGCCAAGACCAAGTAAGGCAGGCCAACACCGGGGAGCTGTTTTTT; CDR3aa: CASSQDQVRQANTGELFF
abundance: NA; v_gene: TRBV18; d_gene: TRBD1; j_gene: TRBJ1-1; CDR3nt: TGTGCCAGCTCATCGACAGGGGGCACTGAAGCTTTCTTT; CDR3aa: CASSSTGGTEAFF
abundance: NA; v_gene: TRBV4-1; d_gene: TRBD1; j_gene: TRBJ2-1; CDR3nt: TGCGCCAGCAGCCAACGGGACAGGGGGCTAGACCCACGCTCCTACAATGAGCAGTTCTTC; CDR3aa: CASSQRDRGLDPRSYNEQFF
abundance: few; v_gene: TRBV14; d_gene: TRBD1; j_gene: TRBJ2-1; CDR3nt: TGTGCCAGCAGCCAAGAAGGGGGCGGTGTTCTAAGAAATGAGCAGTTCTTC; CDR3aa: CASSQEGGGVLRNEQFF
abundance: NA; v_gene: TRBV27; d_gene: TRBD1; j_gene: TRBJ1-5; CDR3nt: TGTGCCAGCAGTAGACAGGGGTCGAATCAGCCCCAGCATTTT; CDR3aa: CASSRQGSNQPQHF
abundance: NA; v_gene: TRBV7-2; d_gene: NA; j_gene: TRBJ2-1; CDR3nt: TGTGCCAGCAGCTTAGCCCCCAACAATGAGCAGTTCTTC; CDR3aa: CASSLAPNNEQFF
abundance: NA; v_gene: TRBV6-5; d_gene: TRBD1; j_gene: TRBJ1-4; CDR3nt: TGTGCCAGCAGTTACGGCGACAGGGGGAAACTGTTTTTT; CDR3aa: CASSYGDRGKLFF
abundance: NA; v_gene: TRBV30; d_gene: TRBD1; j_gene: TRBJ2-3; CDR3nt: TGTGCCTGGAGGGCTACAGGGGGAGATACGCAGTATTTT; CDR3aa: CAWRATGGDTQYF
abundance: NA; v_gene: TRBV11-2; d_gene: TRBD1; j_gene: TRBJ2-5; CDR3nt: TGTGCCAGCAGCCACCCCCGGACAGGGGTTGAGACCCAGTACTTC; CDR3aa: CASSHPRTGVETQYF
abundance: NA; v_gene: TRBV7-3; d_gene: NA; j_gene: TRBJ2-1; CDR3nt: TGTGCCAGCAGCTTAAACGGGAGATGGTCTGAGCAGTTCTTC; CDR3aa: CASSLNGRWSEQFF
abundance: few; v_gene: TRBV30; d_gene: NA; j_gene: TRBJ1-5; CDR3nt: TGTGCCTGGGGACGACAGGAGACTCAGCCCCAGCATTTT; CDR3aa: CAWGRQETQPQHF
abundance: NA; v_gene: TRBV4-2; d_gene: TRBD1; j_gene: TRBJ2-1; CDR3nt: TGTGCCAGCAGCCAAGCGGGGAGGACAGGGGGACACAATGAGCAGTTCTTC; CDR3aa: CASSQAGRTGGHNEQFF
abundance: few; v_gene: TRBV19; d_gene: TRBD1; j_gene: TRBJ1-5; CDR3nt: TGTGCCAGTAGTATGACGGACAGGGAATATAGCAATCAGCCCCAGCATTTT; CDR3aa: CASSMTDREYSNQPQHF
abundance: NA; v_gene: TRBV18; d_gene: TRBD1; j_gene: TRBJ1-1; CDR3nt: TGTGCCAGCTCACCAGGACAGGGTTCGAACACTGAAGCTTTCTTT; CDR3aa: CASSPGQGSNTEAFF
abundance: NA; v_gene: TRBV7-2; d_gene: TRBD1; j_gene: TRBJ2-5; CDR3nt: TGTGCCAGCAGCAGGGGGCGCTTGGAGACCCAGTACTTC; CDR3aa: CASSRGRLETQYF
abundance: NA; v_gene: TRBV7-2; d_gene: TRBD2; j_gene: TRBJ2-3; CDR3nt: TGTGCCAGCAGCTTCCCGGGGGGAGCGGGGGGCCCAGATACGCAGTATTTT; CDR3aa: CASSFPGGAGGPDTQYF
abundance: NA; v_gene: TRBV21-1; d_gene: NA; j_gene: TRBJ2-5; CDR3nt: TGTGCCAGCAGCAAAGACAGAAGGGTAGGAGGGACCCAGTACTTC; CDR3aa: CASSKDRRVGGTQYF
abundance: NA; v_gene: TRBV11-1; d_gene: NA; j_gene: TRBJ2-7; CDR3nt: TGTGCCAGCAGCTTATATGGTTGGAGCTCCTACGAGCAGTACTTC; CDR3aa: CASSLYGWSSYEQYF
abundance: NA; v_gene: TRBV20-1; d_gene: TRBD1; j_gene: TRBJ1-2; CDR3nt: TGCAGTTCCGGGACAGTAGGCACCTTC; CDR3aa: CSSGTVGTF
abundance: NA; v_gene: TRBV15; d_gene: TRBD2; j_gene: TRBJ2-1; CDR3nt: TGTGCCACCAGCAAGTTATCTAGCGGGAGTTACAATGAGCAGTTCTTC; CDR3aa: CATSKLSSGSYNEQFF
abundance: NA; v_gene: TRBV7-9; d_gene: NA; j_gene: TRBJ2-5; CDR3nt: TGTGCCAGCAGCTTAGAGGGGTCCGGGGAGACCCAGTACTTC; CDR3aa: CASSLEGSGETQYF
abundance: NA; v_gene: TRBV7-2; d_gene: NA; j_gene: TRBJ1-4; CDR3nt: TGTGCCAGCAGCTTAGGGGGGGGACGTAATGAAAAACTGTTTTTT; CDR3aa: CASSLGGGRNEKLFF
abundance: once; v_gene: TRBV29-1; d_gene: NA; j_gene: TRBJ1-2; CDR3nt: TGCAGCGTTGGAAGCGGGAACTATGGCTACACCTTC; CDR3aa: CSVGSGNYGYTF
abundance: NA; v_gene: TRBV19; d_gene: TRBD2; j_gene: TRBJ2-7; CDR3nt: TGTGCCAGTAGTATCACGCTAGCGGACTCCTACGAGCAGTACTTC; CDR3aa: CASSITLADSYEQYF
abundance: NA; v_gene: TRBV10-3; d_gene: NA; j_gene: TRBJ2-1; CDR3nt: TGTGCCATCAGTGAGTACAGGACAGCTGAATCGCTGAATGAGCAGTTCTTC; CDR3aa: CAISEYRTAESLNEQFF
abundance: NA; v_gene: TRBV4-3; d_gene: NA; j_gene: TRBJ1-2; CDR3nt: TGCGCCAGCAGCCAAGAAATCCGGGCTGGGTTCGGGGGTGACTATGGCTACACCTTC; CDR3aa: CASSQEIRAGFGGDYGYTF
abundance: NA; v_gene: TRBV19; d_gene: TRBD1; j_gene: TRBJ2-7; CDR3nt: TGTGCCAGTAGTTCCTGGACAGGGACGGGCGAGCAGTACTTC; CDR3aa: CASSSWTGTGEQYF
abundance: NA; v_gene: TRBV4-2; d_gene: TRBD2; j_gene: TRBJ2-1; CDR3nt: TGTGCCAGCAGCCGCGGACTAGCGGATGACAATGAGCAGTTCTTC; CDR3aa: CASSRGLADDNEQFF
abundance: NA; v_gene: TRBV6-5; d_gene: TRBD1; j_gene: TRBJ1-2; CDR3nt: TGTGCCAGCAGTTCCAACAGGGGGCGCGGAGGCTACACCTTC; CDR3aa: CASSSNRGRGGYTF
abundance: NA; v_gene: TRBV19; d_gene: NA; j_gene: TRBJ1-2; CDR3nt: TGTGCCAGTACCCAGGTCAGGGGAGGCTACACCTTC; CDR3aa: CASTQVRGGYTF
abundance: NA; v_gene: TRBV7-9; d_gene: NA; j_gene: TRBJ1-6; CDR3nt: TGTGCCAGCAGCCCCGGGACAACCTATAATTCACCCCTCCACTTT; CDR3aa: CASSPGTTYNSPLHF
abundance: NA; v_gene: TRBV7-8; d_gene: NA; j_gene: TRBJ1-4; CDR3nt: TGTGCCAGCAGCCCAGTGACGGTGGAGGGGTTTCGAGAAAAACTGTTTTTT; CDR3aa: CASSPVTVEGFREKLFF
abundance: NA; v_gene: TRBV6-1; d_gene: NA; j_gene: TRBJ2-5; CDR3nt: TGTGCCAGCAGTAACCGAGGGGGGGCGGGAGAGACCCAGTACTTC; CDR3aa: CASSNRGGAGETQYF
abundance: few; v_gene: TRBV19; d_gene: NA; j_gene: TRBJ1-2; CDR3nt: TGTGCCAGTAGTCCCCAGGTAAGGGACTTCTATGGCTACACCTTC; CDR3aa: CASSPQVRDFYGYTF
abundance: once; v_gene: TRBV30; d_gene: NA; j_gene: TRBJ1-1; CDR3nt: TGTGCCTGGAAAAGACCGAGGTTGAACACTGAAGCTTTCTTT; CDR3aa: CAWKRPRLNTEAFF
abundance: NA; v_gene: TRBV2; d_gene: TRBD1; j_gene: TRBJ1-1; CDR3nt: TGTGCCAGCAGAGCCACAGGGGGGAACACTGAAGCTTTCTTT; CDR3aa: CASRATGGNTEAFF
abundance: few; v_gene: TRBV4-1; d_gene: NA; j_gene: TRBJ1-4; CDR3nt: TGCGCCAGCAGCCAAGCCCGGCCCGGAGCTAATGAAAAACTGTTTTTT; CDR3aa: CASSQARPGANEKLFF
abundance: NA; v_gene: TRBV19; d_gene: TRBD1; j_gene: TRBJ1-6; CDR3nt: TGTGCCAGTAGTATAGTTCAGGGGGCGAGGAATTCACCCCTCCACTTT; CDR3aa: CASSIVQGARNSPLHF
abundance: few; v_gene: TRBV30; d_gene: NA; j_gene: TRBJ2-3; CDR3nt: TGTGCCTGGAGTGTACAAGGGGGAGCTACGCAGTATTTT; CDR3aa: CAWSVQGGATQYF
abundance: once; v_gene: TRBV6-6; d_gene: NA; j_gene: TRBJ2-7; CDR3nt: TGTGCCAGCAGTTTAGGGGGCTACGAGCAGTACTTC; CDR3aa: CASSLGGYEQYF
abundance: NA; v_gene: TRBV5-8; d_gene: TRBD1; j_gene: TRBJ1-2; CDR3nt: TGTGCCAGCAGCCGCGGGACAGCCTTTTATGGCTACACCTTC; CDR3aa: CASSRGTAFYGYTF